The 14 T cell receptor beta chains below come from one sample, sequenced in a study of T cells in women clearing cervical HPV infection. Here immunoSEQ multiplex PCR was the method, and the copy in TCRdb shows in-frame clones only, minus some. The data include about 39,000 clones; the top ten clones carry about 5%. The specimen was blood buffy coat. Every receptor here comes from a woman between 18 and 75 years old with a cervical HPV16 infection that either progressed to CIN3+ or cleared (not recorded which).

On this clone itself: The DNA ends 3 residues before the CDR3 does, and the rest of the CDR3 is filled in from the germline J gene. The rearrangement uses TRBV5-1 and TRBJ1-2; D might be TRBD1 (6 bases). The germline V gene encodes CDR1 SGHRS and CDR2 YFSETQ. V was pared by 4 bases and J by 2 bases, with 9 bases between. The CDR3 is 13 amino acids. Partial CDR3 DNA: TGCGCCAGCAGCCCAGGGGTCAACTATGGC. Residues: CASSPGVNYG. In full, the CDR3 reads CASSPGVNYGYTF.

A note on this clone: The CDR3 end is not reached by the read, which stops 3 residues before it; the germline J gene fills it in. The chain joins TRBV2 to TRBJ1-1; 12 nucleotides align to TRBD1. V lost 6 bases and J lost 5; bases outside the gene matches: 10. From germline, CDR1 is SNHLY and CDR2 FYNNEI. The CDR3 totals 16 residues. CDR3 DNA (partial): TGTGCCAGCAGATTGGGGACAGGGGGCAGGCGGACTGAA. This gives the protein CASRLGTGGRRTE. The entire CDR3 reads CASRLGTGGRRTEAFF.

Concerning this clone: The read ends 3 residues shy of where the CDR3 ends; the end is completed using the germline J gene. This chain uses TRBV5-4 with TRBJ1-2, with D perhaps TRBD1 (6 bases). Germline V lookup: CDR1 SGHNT, CDR2 YYREEE (reference sequence). V lost 7 bases, J lost 3 bases, and 19 bases lay in between. The length of the CDR3 is 15 residues. This chain's CDR3 is CASRRSAGGDYGYTF. The part of the CDR3 DNA that was read is TGTGCCAGCCGGCGTTCGGCGGGGGGCGACTATGGC.

Regarding this clone: The read halts 3 residues ahead of the CDR3 end, with the missing end drawn from the germline J gene. The chain joins TRBV2 to TRBJ2-3, with no clear D. The V end lost 6 bases, the J end lost 7 bases, and 11 bases lay between the germline ends. CDR1 is SNHLY and CDR2 is FYNNEI in the germline V gene. The CDR3 runs 12 residues. The CDR3 spells CASSAPSHTQYF. The sequenced CDR3 bases are TGTGCCAGCAGCGCACCCAGTCATACG. The full variable domain, with the rest looked up from reference TRBV2 and TRBJ2-3, is EPEVTQTPSHQVTQMGQEVILRCVPISNHLYFYWYRQILGQKVEFLVSFYNNEISEKSEIFDDQFSVERPDGSNFTLKIRSTKLEDSAMYFCASSAPSHTQYFGPGTRLTVL.

As regards this clone: The sequence runs out 3 residues before the end of the CDR3; the remainder is reconstructed from the germline J gene. The rearrangement links TRBV6-4 to TRBJ2-5; 9 positions agree with TRBD1. This CDR3 comprises 15 residues. Losses at the gene ends were 4 bases for V and 3 bases for J; bases not matched to a gene: 6. Germline V gene lookup returns CDR1 MRHNA and CDR2 SNTAGT. The CDR3 DNA, read in part, is TGTGCCAGCAGTGCCACCGGGACAGGGAAAGAGACC. Translation gives CASSATGTGKET. The full-length CDR3 reads as CASSATGTGKETQYF.

Worth noting for this clone: The CDR3 goes on 3 residues after the read ends, and that part is filled in from the germline J gene. The chain uses TRBV2 and TRBJ1-5, with D possibly matching TRBD1 (5 bases). Trimming removed 2 bases at V and 6 bases at J, with 11 bases between. This CDR3 has 14 residues. Germline V gives CDR1 SNHLY, CDR2 FYNNEI. Partial CDR3 DNA: TGTGCCAGCAGTGAACGGGGGGGGAGTCAGCCC. Residues: CASSERGGSQP. The complete CDR3 sequence is CASSERGGSQPQHF. The whole variable domain, filled in from reference TRBV2 and TRBJ1-5, reads EPEVTQTPSHQVTQMGQEVILRCVPISNHLYFYWYRQILGQKVEFLVSFYNNEISEKSEIFDDQFSVERPDGSNFTLKIRSTKLEDSAMYFCASSERGGSQPQHFGDGTRLSIL.

A remark on this clone: The read terminates 3 residues ahead of where the CDR3 ends, so the germline J gene completes it. The chain joins TRBV7-3 to TRBJ2-7; 8 bases fit TRBD2. Trimming at V came to 5 bases and at J to 3 bases, leaving 3 bases not matched to a gene. The CDR3 is 13 residues long. The germline V gene encodes CDR1 SGHTA and CDR2 FQGTGA. CDR3 sequence: CASSARGGYEQYF. Incomplete CDR3 DNA: TGTGCCAGCAGCGCCCGGGGGGGCTACGAG.

As to this clone: The read gets to within 3 residues of the CDR3 end, and the germline J gene fills in the rest. This chain links TRBV2 with TRBJ1-5; the match to TRBD1 covers 9 bases. The germline V gene encodes CDR1 SNHLY and CDR2 FYNNEI. V shed 7 bases and J 5 bases; nucleotides not matched to a gene: 3. CDR3 size: 13 residues. CDR3 region: CASTWTGDQPQHF. CDR3 DNA, as far as it was read: TGTGCCAGCACCTGGACAGGGGATCAGCCC. The full variable domain, in which reference TRBV2 and TRBJ1-5 provide the parts outside the CDR3, is EPEVTQTPSHQVTQMGQEVILRCVPISNHLYFYWYRQILGQKVEFLVSFYNNEISEKSEIFDDQFSVERPDGSNFTLKIRSTKLEDSAMYFCASTWTGDQPQHFGDGTRLSIL.

As for this clone: The sequenced fragment ends 3 residues before the CDR3 boundary, so the rest is inferred from the germline J gene. V usage is TRBV10-1 and J usage is TRBJ2-3; 9 bases line up with TRBD2. This CDR3 has 14 amino acids. Losses at the gene ends were 8 bases for V and 2 bases for J; bases not matched to a gene: 5. Germline lookup yields CDR1 WNHNN and CDR2 SYGVQD (reference sequence). The CDR3 sequence: CASSGGGATDTQYF. The covered CDR3 bases are TGCGCCAGCTCTGGCGGGGGGGCCACAGATACG.

In regard to this clone: At one boundary the junction diverges from the germline segment, which might be a read error. The CDR3 extends 3 residues past the end of the read, so its final part is completed from the germline J gene. This same CDR3 is encoded by further DNA sequences in the sample. This rearrangement joins TRBV13 to TRBJ2-6; TRBD1 aligns across 7 bases. The germline V gene has CDR1 PRHDT and CDR2 FYEKMQ (reference sequence). This CDR3 has 16 amino acids. CDR3 DNA (partial): TGTGCCAGCACCGGGACAGAGTTCTCTGGGGCCAATGTC. Translated: CASTGTEFSGANV. The full CDR3 is CASTGTEFSGANVLTF. The variable domain in full, completed from reference TRBV13 and TRBJ2-6, reads AAGVIQSPRHLIKEKRETATLKCYPIPRHDTVYWYQQGPGQDPQFLISFYEKMQSDKGSIPDRFSAQQFSDYHSELNMSSLELGDSALYFCASTGTEFSGANVLTFGAGSRLTVL.

Concerning this clone itself: The sequence runs out 3 residues before the end of the CDR3; the remainder is reconstructed from the germline J gene. J is TRBJ2-3 and V is TRBV28; D uncertain. The CDR3 runs to 13 residues. The V and J ends lost 2 bases and 7 bases respectively, with 10 bases between them. CDR1 and CDR2 from the germline V gene are MDHEN and SYDVKM. CDR3 DNA, as far as it was read: TGTGCCAGCAGTTTAACTATTAGGAATACG. This encodes CASSLTIRNT. The full CDR3 protein is CASSLTIRNTQYF.

Comments on this clone: The sequence runs out 3 residues before the end of the CDR3; the remainder is reconstructed from the germline J gene. The J gene is TRBJ2-7, the V gene TRBV6-2 or TRBV6-3, with a possible D match to TRBD2 (5 bases). Germline assignment: CDR1 MNHEY and CDR2 SVGEGT. The CDR3 contains 15 residues. The V end lost 3 bases, the J end lost 3 bases, and 15 bases lay between the germline ends. Here the CDR3 reads CASSYPPGGFYEQYF. The DNA read from the CDR3 is TGTGCCAGCAGTTATCCACCAGGCGGGTTCTACGAG.

About this clone itself: The DNA ends 3 residues before the CDR3 does, and the rest of the CDR3 is filled in from the germline J gene. The chain carries TRBV20-1 and TRBJ1-5; D gene ambiguous. Germline loops: CDR1 DFQATT, CDR2 SNEGSKA (reference sequence). The length of the CDR3 is 12 residues. Trimming shortened V by 7 bases and J by 2 bases, and 9 bases separated the two germline ends. The sequenced part of the CDR3 DNA is TGCAGTGTTCAGAAGGGCAATCAGCCC. Residues: CSVQKGNQP. The CDR3, in full, reads CSVQKGNQPQHF.

Details on this clone: From the germline J gene comes the end of the CDR3, since the read stops 3 residues before it. The chain combines TRBV5-1 with TRBJ2-5, with a weak D call TRBD2 (6 bases). The CDR3 is 12 residues long. The germline V gene encodes CDR1 SGHRS and CDR2 YFSETQ. Trimming shortened V by 6 bases and J by 4 bases, and 10 bases separated the two germline ends. This chain's CDR3 is CASKEGRETQYF. CDR3 DNA (partial): TGCGCCAGCAAGGAGGGGCGAGAGACC.